This T cell receptor (beta chain) derives from a study of T cell repertoires in cytomegalovirus infection. About the research overall: Public signatures in TCR beta pointed to CMV infection and matching HLA type.

A single record per CDR3 protein comes from TCRdb applying MiXCR to the reads. The sample has some 680,000 distinct CDR3 sequences, less than 40% seen once. Notes on the study in general: Of the TCR beta families, the public ones yielded a cumulative frequency that identified carriers of CMV plus the relevant HLA. Dominant in the ex vivo response were TCR beta clonotypes restricted by HLA-C and specific for CMV.

This clonotype was seen a few times. Antigen specificity is unknown. The TCR sequence derives from a human donor in good health (CMV status not recorded). Some clones in this sample may be carry-over from other donors' samples. Sequencing was performed on PBMCs.

CDR3 bases: TGTGCCAGCAGTGCAATGAGGAACACTGAAGCTTTCTTT. Amino acid sequence: CASSAMRNTEAFF. V and J are TRBV28 and TRBJ1-1; D remains ambiguous. The V gene's germline CDR1 is MDHEN and CDR2 SYDVKM. V was clipped by 5 bases and J by 1 base, with 8 bases between them. The CDR3 is 13 amino acids.